This T cell receptor (beta chain) was obtained from a study of Ad26.COV2.S vaccination and SARS-CoV-2 variants. Across the study: Donor was assigned to the Ad26.COV2.S arm of trial COV1001. Participants got Ad26.COV2.S intramuscularly, once or twice 56 days apart.

Assay: immunoSEQ multiplex PCR; the TCRdb copy retains only in-frame clones and omits some. Altogether 300,000 to 400,000 clones are present, roughly 90% being singletons, with the ten largest covering over 8.5%. Treatment meaning: 15 to 20 received Ad26.COV2.S at low or high dose, single or two shots; 5 received placebo; per-sample allocation not given. At day 63 after the first vaccine or placebo injection, samples were drawn. Its platform was an Ad26 vector, and its expressed antigen was Wuhan-strain SARS-CoV-2 spike. V dropped 5 bases and J dropped 2; count of bases not matched to a gene: 1. Germline CDR1 is MDHEN and CDR2 is SYDVKM. This CDR3 is built from 14 residues.

This material consisted of peripheral blood, taken in a trial of Ad26.COV2.S vaccine versus placebo. The receptor was isolated from a person between 18 and 59 years old who received the Ad26.COV2.S COVID-19 vaccine or a placebo. V gene TRBV28 combines with J gene TRBJ1-2; 11 bases map to TRBD1. CDR3 region: CASSRTGGNYGYTF. The DNA of the CDR3 is TGTGCCAGCAGTCGGACAGGGGGCAACTATGGCTACACCTTC.